This T cell receptor (beta chain) appears in the sequencing data of a study of cytomegalovirus exposure and HLA in healthy donors. The CDR3 sequence is 15 residues long. With V trimmed by 4 bases and J by 3 bases, 8 bases remained unmatched. CDR1 SGHDT and CDR2 YYEEEE come from the germline V gene. Remarks on this clone: Its antigen remains unknown.

Whole-study results and caveats: Among immune exposure information, only CMV serostatus was available.

Use of 60 Vbeta and 13 Jbeta primers characterized the PCR. Libraries were prepared by immunoSEQ multiplex PCR; TCRdb keeps only in-frame clonotypes and omits some of them. The sample has about 170,000 clones, roughly 85% seen once. The V gene is TRBV5-6, the J gene TRBJ2-3; 7 bases map to TRBD2. The receptor was derived from a boy younger than 10 in good health and CMV-seronegative. Input material: PBMCs. CDR3 coding DNA: TGTGCCAGCAGCCGCCTGGGGGGGGTAACAGATACGCAGTATTTT. Amino acid sequence: CASSRLGGVTDTQYF.